This T cell receptor (beta chain) was retrieved from a study of identical twins (dated by TCRdb to about 2016). For the wider study: The study deep-sequenced TCR alpha and beta repertoires from monozygotic twins, unrelated adults of various ages and cord blood to test whether fetal clonotypes persist. To rule out contamination, replicate twin experiments were performed at different times with different library preparation protocols. Overall study outcomes, separate from this receptor: Invariant T cells such as MAIT and iNKT could partly confound zero-insertion analyses, although diverse VJ usage argued against such confounding for most clonotypes. Fewer insertions were carried by abundant cord blood beta clonotypes, a similar but weaker trend appeared in young adult naive repertoires, and no such trend appeared in memory repertoires. Out-of-frame TCR alpha sequences shared between twins showed an excess of low generation-probability sequences compared with coincidental sharing between unrelated individuals. Because the same donors could not be followed over many years, the conclusions depended on cross-sectional statistical analysis. The excess sharing between twins in beta out-of-frame sequences was weaker because fewer shared sequences reduced the signal-to-noise ratio. In monozygotic twins, out-of-frame TCR alpha sharing was systematically underestimated by recombination models, although the models agreed with sharing between unrelated individuals.

A remark on this clonotype: The antigen it binds to is not known. No base quality values were provided; no much bigger clone lies one nucleotide off.

The CDR3 contains 14 residues, cysteine and phenylalanine counted. The read is trimmed to its CDR3 DNA, 42 bases read in frame from base 1. Trimming removed 5 bases from V and 10 bases from J, leaving 15 bases between the germline ends. The germline V gene specifies MGHDK as CDR1 and SYGVNS as CDR2. All donors were healthy Caucasians. Three pairs of female monozygotic twins, all aged about 18 to 29 years, made up the twin cohort. Positive isolation kits from Invitrogen were used to isolate CD4+ and CD8+ T cell populations. The library was obtained by 5' RACE. The instrument was an Illumina HiSeq 2000. Template switching introduced a universal primer binding site; the final cDNA contained a unique molecular identifier, enabling accurate counting of TCR cDNA molecules. Specific primers in the conserved constant-segment region were used to synthesize first-strand cDNA for TCR alpha and beta chains. Each cDNA library was double barcoded, with a SMART-Mk sample barcode plus Illumina barcodes, to control for contamination. Two successive PCR steps introduced TruSeq adapter sequences along with Illumina sample barcodes. The TCR alpha and beta cDNA libraries were sequenced on the Illumina HiSeq platform using custom primers. The authors' analysis ran thus. MiGEC was used to process raw reads and extract unique molecular identifiers, and MiXCR was used to find CDR3 positions. For each individual, recombination models were inferred using an EM algorithm with the repgenHMM and IGoR tools. Shared clonotype analysis was performed with the tcR package in R, normalizing sharing by the product of cloneset sizes. To study raw recombination without the effects of thymic and clonal selection, out-of-frame nonproductive sequences were analyzed. The raw public data were reprocessed by TCRdb itself: fastp quality trimming at Q25, MiXCR clonotype calling, in-frame beta chains only. All rows with the same CDR3 protein become a single entry with the most common DNA and genes. The V and J calls come from TCRdb's annotation, not from the publication. The sample profile shows under 500,000 distinct CDR3 sequences; approximately 15% of them were found once. Clones ranked in the top ten supply approximately 1% of the sample.

This sample also appeared in a second study, on yellow fever vaccine responses in identical twins. The second study's authors report: According to the authors, the vaccine-induced T cell response in identical twins seemed to be partly convergent and partly specific to each individual. In the study, vaccine-responding T cell clones were precisely tracked in identical twins.

The sequenced sample consisted of CD4+ T cells sorted from blood. This receptor was identified in a woman in her late teens or twenties in good health. The chain links TRBV25-1 with TRBJ1-6; the D gene identity is not certain. The CDR3 is CASSRPGSRSPLHF. The nucleotide sequence reads as follows: TGTGCCAGCAGTAGACCGGGGAGTAGATCACCCCTCCACTTT.